The present T cell receptor beta chain was sequenced within a study of technical replicates of blood from several donors (dated by TCRdb to about 2017). From cysteine to phenylalanine, the CDR3 is 16 amino acids long. The sequence is cut down to CDR3 DNA, 48 bases in frame from base 1. V loses 1 base, J loses 1 base, and the germline ends lie 14 bases apart. Taken from the germline V gene (reference sequence), the CDR1 and CDR2 loops are LNHDA and SQIVND. Remarks on this clone: The clone's antigen remains unknown. No qualities accompany the bases; no much larger clone lies one base away.

The library was generated by the immunoSEQ multiplex PCR assay. TCRdb limited this immuneACCESS table to in-frame rearrangements with V and J called. A share of clones is missing; checked studies link under half to unresolved V genes, and the rest is unexplained. The sample table contains 15,000 to 20,000 clones; only one count was recorded for 80% to 90% of them. The ten biggest clones cover approximately 13% of the sample. The sequence derives from a human donor in good health. The sample was PBMCs. The sequence is built from TRBV19 and TRBJ2-7; perhaps TRBD2 is the D gene, with 9 bases matching. The CDR3 reads as follows: CASSIASGTGSYEQYF. The DNA reads as follows: TGTGCCAGTAGTATAGCTAGCGGGACAGGATCCTACGAGCAGTACTTC.